The T cell receptor (beta chain) under discussion was sequenced for a study of early T cells in non-severe SARS-CoV-2 infection. Looking at the study overall: Bulk RNA taken from unsorted whole blood was sequenced, leaving chains unpaired. General study results and limits: Private and CD4 specificities were missed by VDJdb matching, skewed to anti-spike CD8.

Germline CDR1 SGHRS, CDR2 YFSETQ. This CDR3 spans 16 amino acids. V was pared by 3 bases and J by 2 bases, with 16 bases between. This clonotype has just a few counts. No antigen is known for it. Unique molecular identifiers tagged individual cDNA molecules. One entry per CDR3 protein, called by TCRdb with MiXCR from the 5' RACE reads. The sample has some 97,000 distinct CDR3 sequences, roughly 11% seen once. The clonotype was recovered from an adult who was a healthcare worker with PCR-confirmed SARS-CoV-2 infection or an uninfected control (not recorded which). The specimen comprised whole blood, sampled at baseline. The V gene is TRBV5-1, the J gene TRBJ2-3, with a weak D call TRBD2 (6 bases). CDR3 amino acids: CASSSQAGQTTDTQYF. The CDR3 nucleotides read TGCGCCAGCAGCTCCCAAGCGGGCCAAACCACAGATACGCAGTATTTT.